Ten or more counts support the clone carrying this T cell receptor (beta chain). Antigen: not known. According to the study, TCR beta libraries were built with iRepertoire HTBI primers and CDR3-region Arm-PCR. TCRdb processed the multiplex PCR reads anew with MiXCR; each CDR3 protein has one entry. The sample yields around 400,000 distinct CDR3 sequences, 12% seen once. The data were taken from a study of regulatory T cells in long-lasting Graves disease. Study-level information: Antithyroid drug exposure in newly diagnosed Graves' patients had lasted under 3 months. Study-wide results and limits: Persistent Graves' patients showed reduced TCR diversity versus newly diagnosed patients. Among samples with persistent disease, TRBV28, TRBJ1-2 and TRBJ2-5 were favored.

With 9 bases clipped from V and 4 bases from J, the junction kept 7 bases outside the gene matches. The germline V gene has CDR1 SGHAT and CDR2 FQNNGV. This CDR3 is 13 amino acids long. Time point described: newly diagnosed GD, antithyroid drugs for less than 3 months. Construction of the TCR library relied on RNA isolated from PBMCs. The sample also formed part of further work on T cells in Graves' hyperthyroidism and ophthalmopathy. From that report: HTBI primers were employed in a first-round RT-PCR of the TCR CDR3.

The source is a woman younger than 35 with Graves disease. This chain uses TRBV11-2 with TRBJ2-7; 9 bases align to TRBD1. Here the sequenced sample was peripheral blood mononuclear cells (PBMCs), taken at new diagnosis, from a patient treated with antithyroid drugs. CDR3 DNA: TGTGCCAGTCACCGAGGACAGGGGTACGAGCAGTACTTC. This translates into CASHRGQGYEQYF.